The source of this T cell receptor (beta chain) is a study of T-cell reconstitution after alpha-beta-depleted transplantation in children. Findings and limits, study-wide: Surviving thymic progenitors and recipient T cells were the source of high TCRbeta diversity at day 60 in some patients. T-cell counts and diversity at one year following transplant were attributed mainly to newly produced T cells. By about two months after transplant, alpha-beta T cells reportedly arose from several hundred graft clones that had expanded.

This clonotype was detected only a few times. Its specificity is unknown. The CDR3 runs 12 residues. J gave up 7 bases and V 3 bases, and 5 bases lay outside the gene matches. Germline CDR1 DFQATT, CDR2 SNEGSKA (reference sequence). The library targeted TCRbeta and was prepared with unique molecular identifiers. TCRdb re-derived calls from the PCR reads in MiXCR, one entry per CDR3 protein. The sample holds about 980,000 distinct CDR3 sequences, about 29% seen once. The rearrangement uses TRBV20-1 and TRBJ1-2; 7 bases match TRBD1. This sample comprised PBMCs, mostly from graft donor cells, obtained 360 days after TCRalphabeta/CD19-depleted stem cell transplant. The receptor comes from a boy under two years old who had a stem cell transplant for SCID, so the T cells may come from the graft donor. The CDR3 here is CSARSGGRGYTF. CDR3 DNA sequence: TGCAGTGCTAGGTCAGGGGGACGTGGCTACACCTTC.